This is a list of T cell receptor beta chains from one sample in a study of shared clonotypes between healthy human individuals. TCRdb's table, derived via immunoSEQ multiplex PCR, lists solely in-frame clones and lacks some. The sample holds about 490,000 clones; roughly 85% are singletons and the top ten take roughly 12%. The sequencing sample was made of PBMCs. Every receptor here comes from a woman aged 40-49 years in good health. Some clones in this sample may be carry-over from other donors' samples. Both conserved end residues are part of each CDR3. A D gene is named only where the DNA matches it firmly. Clone size, where shown, is once, few, many, or a class for clones that have expanded.

v_gene,abundance,j_gene,d_gene,CDR3nt,CDR3aa
TRBV28,-,TRBJ2-2,TRBD2,TGTGCCAGCAGTTCCCCCGGCGTCGGGGTACTAGCGGCCCCGAACACCGGGGAGCTGTTTTTT,CASSSPGVGVLAAPNTGELFF
TRBV19,-,TRBJ1-5,TRBD1,TGTGCCAGTAGTTTGGCGACAGGGCCTCGGGCCCAGCATTTT,CASSLATGPRAQHF
TRBV5-4,-,TRBJ2-2,-,TGTGCCAGCAGCGACAAAATGAACACCGGGGAGCTGTTTTTT,CASSDKMNTGELFF
TRBV5-1,few,TRBJ2-1,-,TGCGCCAGCAGCTTGGGGTGGGGAAGTGAGCAGTTCTTC,CASSLGWGSEQFF
TRBV7-9,few,TRBJ2-3,TRBD2,TGTGCCAGCAGCCGAGGGGCGGGAGTTAAAGATACGCAGTATTTT,CASSRGAGVKDTQYF
TRBV27,-,TRBJ2-7,-,TGTGCCAGCAAAAGAAACAGGGAAGACGAGCAGTACTTC,CASKRNREDEQYF
TRBV5-4,-,TRBJ1-2,-,TGTGCCAGCAGCCCGAGAGGGGTGGGACCGGACTATGGCTACACCTTC,CASSPRGVGPDYGYTF
TRBV5-1,once,TRBJ2-2,-,TGCGCCAGCATGGACCTAAGGGTTTCCACCGGGGAGCTGTTTTTT,CASMDLRVSTGELFF
TRBV7-3,-,TRBJ2-3,TRBD2,TGTGCCAGCAGCCAGCTAGCGGGCAGCACAGATACGCAGTATTTT,CASSQLAGSTDTQYF
TRBV5-4,-,TRBJ1-4,-,TGTGCCAGCAGCTCCCCAAACGCGGGTGGGGAAAAACTGTTTTTT,CASSSPNAGGEKLFF
TRBV7-2,many,TRBJ2-1,-,TGTGCCAGCAGCTTCGGACACAATGAGCAGTTCTTC,CASSFGHNEQFF
TRBV6-1,-,TRBJ2-7,TRBD1,TGTGCCAGCAGATACCGGGACAGGGGGTCCTACGAGCAGTACTTC,CASRYRDRGSYEQYF
TRBV5-1,-,TRBJ2-2,TRBD2,TGCGCCAGCAGCTTCAGCGGGAGAGGGACCGGGGAGCTGTTTTTT,CASSFSGRGTGELFF
TRBV7-2,-,TRBJ1-5,TRBD1,TGTGCCAGCAGCTTAGTTCCCAGGGGGCTCAATCAGCCCCAGCATTTT,CASSLVPRGLNQPQHF
TRBV2,-,TRBJ1-2,-,TGTGCCAGCAGTGAAGGACGGAACTATGGCTACACCTTC,CASSEGRNYGYTF
TRBV7-8,-,TRBJ1-1,-,TGTGCCAGCAGCTCAGATGACACTGAAGCTTTCTTT,CASSSDDTEAFF
TRBV15,-,TRBJ2-5,TRBD2,TGTGCCACCAGCAGAGGTACAGCGGGAAAGGAGAAGACCCAGTACTTC,CATSRGTAGKEKTQYF
TRBV28,-,TRBJ2-5,TRBD2,TGTGCCAGCAGTAAAGGGGCTAGCGGGAGAGAGACCCAGTACTTC,CASSKGASGRETQYF
TRBV6-5,-,TRBJ1-4,-,TGTGCCAGCAGTACTCGTGGTGAAAAACTGTTTTTT,CASSTRGEKLFF
TRBV9,-,TRBJ2-3,TRBD1,TGTGCCAGCAGCGTAGGGACAGGGGGCACAGATACGCAGTATTTT,CASSVGTGGTDTQYF
TRBV7-2,-,TRBJ1-1,TRBD1,TGTGCCAGCAGCTTCCCGACAGGGGGCACTGAAGCTTTCTTT,CASSFPTGGTEAFF
TRBV30,-,TRBJ2-1,-,TGTGCCTGGAGTCTAGCGACAACCTACAATGAGCAGTTCTTC,CAWSLATTYNEQFF
TRBV7-2,once,TRBJ2-2,TRBD1,TGTGCCAGCAGCAGAGGGACAGGGAACACCGGGGAGCTGTTTTTT,CASSRGTGNTGELFF
TRBV19,once,TRBJ2-7,TRBD1,TGTGCCAGTAGATCGGGACAGGGAGCTGTGCAGTACTTC,CASRSGQGAVQYF
TRBV5-1,-,TRBJ2-1,-,TGCGCCAGCAGCTTGGTACAGGAAAGCTCCTACAATGAGCAGTTCTTC,CASSLVQESSYNEQFF
TRBV6-1,-,TRBJ2-5,-,TGTGCCAGCATCTATTCCCCGGAACGGGAGACCCAGTACTTC,CASIYSPERETQYF
TRBV10-3,-,TRBJ2-3,-,TGTGCCATCAGTGAGCGGGGGTCCCCAGATACGCAGTATTTT,CAISERGSPDTQYF
TRBV9,few,TRBJ2-2,-,TGTGCCAGCAGCGTAGTAGGAGGTAACACCGGGGAGCTGTTTTTT,CASSVVGGNTGELFF
TRBV13,-,TRBJ2-3,TRBD2,TGTGCCAGCAGCTCGACTAGCTCTACAGATACGCAGTATTTT,CASSSTSSTDTQYF
TRBV9,-,TRBJ2-2,-,TGTGCCAGCAGCTTCAGGGTAGACGGGGAGCTGTTTTTT,CASSFRVDGELFF
TRBV5-1,-,TRBJ1-2,-,TGCGCCAGCAGCTTGGAGTCTCCTAACTATGGCTACACCTTC,CASSLESPNYGYTF
TRBV28,once,TRBJ2-2,TRBD2,TGTGCCAGCAGTGGGAGCGGGAGGGGAGGGGAGCTGTTTTTT,CASSGSGRGGELFF
TRBV28,-,TRBJ2-7,-,TGTGCCAGCATTTGGAGTAGAAGTGGATACGAGCAGTACTTC,CASIWSRSGYEQYF
TRBV27,-,TRBJ2-5,TRBD1,TGTGCCAGCAGTCCGGGACAGCCCCAAGAGACCCAGTACTTC,CASSPGQPQETQYF
TRBV30,-,TRBJ1-1,-,TGTGCCTGGATGTGGACGGCGAACACTGAAGCTTTCTTT,CAWMWTANTEAFF
TRBV9,-,TRBJ2-1,-,TGTGCCAGCAGCGTAGACGGGACTTACAATGAGCAGTTCTTC,CASSVDGTYNEQFF
TRBV18,-,TRBJ2-7,TRBD2,TGTGCCAGCTCACCAGGACTAGCGGGAGCCTACGAGCAGTACTTC,CASSPGLAGAYEQYF
TRBV5-5,-,TRBJ2-5,TRBD1,TGTGCCAGCAGCTGGGGACAGGGGTTCCAAGAGACCCAGTACTTC,CASSWGQGFQETQYF
TRBV6-1,once,TRBJ2-7,TRBD2,TGTGCCGGAACGGGAGCGGGAGGCACCTACGAGCAGTACTTC,CAGTGAGGTYEQYF
TRBV6-5,-,TRBJ2-7,TRBD1,TGTGCCAGCAGTCCATCGGACAGGGTGTGGGAGCAGTACTTC,CASSPSDRVWEQYF
TRBV2,-,TRBJ2-5,-,TGTGCCAGCAGTGAACGGCGGGTGGCAGAGACCCAGTACTTC,CASSERRVAETQYF
TRBV5-1,-,TRBJ2-5,-,TGCGCCAGCAGCTTGGTGGTGGGAGGAGGAGAGACCCAGTACTTC,CASSLVVGGGETQYF
TRBV28,-,TRBJ1-2,-,TGTGCCAGCCTCCGAGTACAGGGTAAAGGTGGCTACACCTTC,CASLRVQGKGGYTF
TRBV7-2,-,TRBJ1-2,-,TGTGCCAGCAGCCCTAGGGTGGGCATTAACTATGGCTACACCTTC,CASSPRVGINYGYTF
TRBV2,-,TRBJ1-4,-,TGTGCCAGCATGGGGGATGAAAAACTGTTTTTT,CASMGDEKLFF
TRBV14,-,TRBJ1-2,-,TGTGCCAGCAGCCAAAGGAGGGGGAACTATGGCTACACCTTC,CASSQRRGNYGYTF
TRBV29-1,-,TRBJ1-2,-,TGCAGCGTTGACTCCCCCCCGGGTGGCTACACCTTC,CSVDSPPGGYTF
TRBV5-1,-,TRBJ2-7,-,TGCGCCAGCAGTTTGGCCTCGGCAGCCGAGCAGTACTTC,CASSLASAAEQYF
TRBV27,-,TRBJ2-2,TRBD1,TGTGCCAGCAGTCCCGGGGACAGAGCGAACACCGGGGAGCTGTTTTTT,CASSPGDRANTGELFF
TRBV9,many,TRBJ1-1,-,TGTGCCAGCAGCCCTAGTGCCAGGGAGGACGCTTTCTTT,CASSPSAREDAFF
TRBV2,-,TRBJ2-1,-,TGTGCCAGTTGCATAAGCTCCTACAATGAGCAGTTCTTC,CASCISSYNEQFF
TRBV4-3,-,TRBJ2-1,TRBD2,TGCGCCAGCAGCCCCAGGCTAGCGGGGCACAATGAGCAGTTCTTC,CASSPRLAGHNEQFF
TRBV9,-,TRBJ2-7,TRBD1,TGTGCCAGCAGCGTAGGGACAGGGGTGGCCTACGAGCAGTACTTC,CASSVGTGVAYEQYF